These 12 T cell receptor beta chains came from one sample sequenced in a study of T cells in Graves' hyperthyroidism and ophthalmopathy. The TCR beta CDR3 regions underwent amplification using RNA transcripts as the source. HTBI primers were the set used in a first-round RT-PCR of the TCR CDR3. TCRdb recomputed calls from the multiplex PCR reads with MiXCR, one row per CDR3 protein. The repertoire holds 500,000 to 650,000 distinct CDR3 sequences, with just under 20% as singletons. The sample comprised blood. The receptors were gathered from a middle-aged man with Graves' ophthalmopathy.

This clonotype was seen ten or more times. The V gene is TRBV5-1, the J gene TRBJ2-2, with 11 bases lining up with TRBD2. The V gene's germline CDR1 is SGHRS and CDR2 YFSETQ. With V trimmed by 4 bases and J by 3 bases, 2 bases remained unmatched. The CDR3 length is 15 residues. The CDR3 here is CASSPGLADTGELFF. CDR3 DNA sequence: TGCGCCAGCAGCCCGGGACTAGCGGACACCGGGGAGCTGTTTTTT.

The gene calls are TRBV6-1 and TRBJ2-1; unclear D gene. The germline CDR1 and CDR2 sequences are MNHNS and SASEGT. V gave up 2 bases and J gave up 2 bases, with 7 bases separating them. This CDR3 has 14 residues. CDR3 loop: CASSERLTYNEQFF. Written as DNA, the CDR3 is TGTGCCAGCAGTGAAAGACTGACCTACAATGAGCAGTTCTTC.

The table lists this clonotype with a few counts. The chain is built from TRBV5-4 and TRBJ2-2, with TRBD1 matching 8 bases. The ends lost 5 bases at V and 4 bases at J; junction bases unmatched: 7. The length of the CDR3 is 15 residues. Germline V CDR1 and CDR2: SGHNT, YYREEE (reference sequence). CDR3 nucleotide sequence: TGTGCCAGCAGTTCTACAGGGGGTTTCACCGGGGAGCTGTTTTTT. Translation gives CASSSTGGFTGELFF. The whole variable domain, filled in from reference TRBV5-4 and TRBJ2-2, reads ETGVTQSPTHLIKTRGQQVTLRCSSQSGHNTVSWYQQALGQGPQFIFQYYREEENGRGNFPPRFSGLQFPNYSSELNVNALELDDSALYLCASSSTGGFTGELFFGEGSRLTVL.

The chain carries TRBV5-1 and TRBJ2-1; 9 nucleotides match TRBD2. The CDR3 consists of 15 residues. Germline V gives CDR1 SGHRS, CDR2 YFSETQ. V lost 1 base and J lost 7; bases outside the gene matches: 6. The CDR3: CASSLLRGGRNEQFF. CDR3 nucleotide sequence: TGCGCCAGCAGCTTGTTGCGGGGGGGCCGGAATGAGCAGTTCTTC. Full variable domain (remainder filled in from reference TRBV5-1 and TRBJ2-1): KAGVTQTPRYLIKTRGQQVTLSCSPISGHRSVSWYQQTPGQGLQFLFEYFSETQRNKGNFPGRFSGRQFSNSRSEMNVSTLELGDSALYLCASSLLRGGRNEQFFGPGTRLTVL.

J is TRBJ2-7 and V is TRBV18, with D hard to call. The CDR3 is made up of 15 amino acids. Trimming stripped 3 bases from V and 7 bases from J, with 19 bases between. Germline lookup yields CDR1 KGHSH and CDR2 LQKENI. CDR3 residues: CASSPQNKAMGEQYF. The CDR3 nucleotides are TGTGCCAGCTCACCCCAAAACAAGGCGATGGGGGAGCAGTACTTC. Full variable domain (rest looked up from reference TRBV18 and TRBJ2-7): NAGVMQNPRHLVRRRGQEARLRCSPMKGHSHVYWYRQLPEEGLKFMVYLQKENIIDESGMPKERFSAEFPKEGPSILRIQQVVRGDSAAYFCASSPQNKAMGEQYFGPGTRLTVT.

This clonotype has at least ten counts. The chain combines TRBV28 with TRBJ2-7; perhaps TRBD2 as D (6 bases). Trimming took off 3 bases at V and 0 bases at J, with 9 bases between the two ends. CDR3 length: 14 amino acids. Per the germline V gene, CDR1 is MDHEN and CDR2 is SYDVKM. CDR3 bases: TGTGCCAGCAGTTTGGGACTGCGCTCCTACGAGCAGTACTTC. Its translation is CASSLGLRSYEQYF.

This clonotype occurred many times. V gene TRBV7-9 combines with J gene TRBJ2-5, with D unclear. The germline V gene has CDR1 SEHNR and CDR2 FQNEAQ (reference sequence). The CDR3 consists of 13 residues. Trimming pared 1 base from V and 7 bases from J, leaving 10 bases between. Here the CDR3 reads CASSLEALGTQYF. The CDR3 DNA reads TGTGCCAGCAGCTTAGAGGCCCTGGGGACCCAGTACTTC.

The chain employs TRBV4-2 and TRBJ2-1, with TRBD2 matching 16 bases. The CDR3 runs 19 residues. V dropped 4 bases and J dropped 4; count of bases not matched to a gene: 10. In germline, CDR1 is LGHNA, CDR2 YNFKEQ. As DNA, the CDR3 is TGTGCCAGCAGCCCCCACGGGACTAGCGGGAGGGGGGCATACAATGAGCAGTTCTTC. This encodes CASSPHGTSGRGAYNEQFF.

In this sample, this clonotype turned up many times. The chain combines TRBV12-3 or TRBV12-4 with TRBJ1-3; no clear D. The V and J ends lost 3 bases and 8 bases respectively, with 14 bases between them. CDR3 size: 14 residues. The CDR3 sequence is CASSFDPFQYTIYF. DNA of the CDR3: TGTGCCAGCAGTTTCGATCCCTTCCAGTACACCATATATTTT.

The rearrangement joins TRBV6-5 to TRBJ1-3, with no clear D. Trimming took off 4 bases at V and 1 base at J, with 8 bases between the two ends. This CDR3 is 14 amino acids long. CDR1 and CDR2 from the germline V gene are MNHEY and SVGAGI. The CDR3 nucleotides read TGTGCCAGCAGTTGGCGGCAATCTGGAAACACCATATATTTT. This encodes CASSWRQSGNTIYF.

There are many counts of this clonotype. The chain uses TRBV7-9 and TRBJ2-1, with 9 positions matching TRBD1. The CDR3 spans 13 residues. CDR1 is SEHNR and CDR2 is FQNEAQ in the germline V gene (reference sequence). Written as DNA, the CDR3 is TGTGCATCGGGACAGGGCTCCTACAATGAGCAGTTCTTC. It yields the protein CASGQGSYNEQFF.

This clonotype has just a few counts. The chain is built from TRBV30 and TRBJ2-1, with D perhaps assigned TRBD1 or TRBD2 (5 bases each). Between the trimmed V and J ends, which lost 1 base and 7 bases, there was a span of 17 bases. This CDR3 spans 15 amino acids. Looked up from germline, CDR1 is GTSNPN and CDR2 is SVGIG (reference sequence). The CDR3 reads CAWSAPLGVWNEQFF. CDR3 in DNA: TGTGCCTGGAGTGCGCCGTTGGGGGTCTGGAATGAGCAGTTCTTC.